Only a few counts were recorded for the clone carrying this T cell receptor beta chain. Its target is unknown. Germline CDR1 LGHNA, CDR2 YSLEER. V was pared by 1 base and J by 7 bases, with 10 bases between. CDR3 length: 13 amino acids. Every isolated RNA sample was fully reverse transcribed, so sequencing captured expressed TCRB transcripts. The data were produced by immunoSEQ multiplex PCR, yet TCRdb's version contains in-frame clones alone and is incomplete. The sample contains hundreds of thousands of clones, 14% of which appear only once. This sample is part of a study of beta chain features in type 1 diabetes. Overall study results and limits: A moderate, significant TCRB CDR3 shortening appeared in type 1 diabetes across four CD4+ subsets.

This chain joins TRBV4-3 and TRBJ2-5, with D uncertain. The source material was central memory CD4+ T cells from blood. The TCR originated in a young man in good health. The CDR3 loop is CASSQGDSTTQYF. Written as DNA, the CDR3 is TGCGCCAGCAGCCAAGGGGATAGTACGACCCAGTACTTC.